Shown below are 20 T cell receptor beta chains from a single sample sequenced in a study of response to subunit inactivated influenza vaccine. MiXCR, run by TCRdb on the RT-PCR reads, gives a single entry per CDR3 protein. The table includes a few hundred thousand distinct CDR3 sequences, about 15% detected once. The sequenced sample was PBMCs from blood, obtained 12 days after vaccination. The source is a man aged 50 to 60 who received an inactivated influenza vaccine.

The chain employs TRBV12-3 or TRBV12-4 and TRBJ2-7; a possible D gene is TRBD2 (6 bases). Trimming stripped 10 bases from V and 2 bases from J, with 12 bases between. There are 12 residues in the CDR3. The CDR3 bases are TGTGCCACCGGGGGTAGACCCTACGAGCAGTACTTC. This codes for CATGGRPYEQYF.

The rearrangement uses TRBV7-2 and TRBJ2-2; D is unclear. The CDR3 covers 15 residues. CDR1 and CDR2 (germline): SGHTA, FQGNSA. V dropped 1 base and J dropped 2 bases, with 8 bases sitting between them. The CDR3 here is CASSLGLINTGELFF. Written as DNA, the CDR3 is TGTGCCAGCAGCTTAGGTCTGATTAACACCGGGGAGCTGTTTTTT.

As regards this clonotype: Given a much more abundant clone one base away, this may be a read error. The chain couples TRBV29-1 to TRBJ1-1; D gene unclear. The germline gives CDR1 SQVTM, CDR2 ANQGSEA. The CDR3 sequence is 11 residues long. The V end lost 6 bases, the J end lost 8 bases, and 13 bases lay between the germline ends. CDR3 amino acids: CSVWVRSEAFF. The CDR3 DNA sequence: TGCAGCGTCTGGGTGAGGTCGGAAGCTTTCTTT.

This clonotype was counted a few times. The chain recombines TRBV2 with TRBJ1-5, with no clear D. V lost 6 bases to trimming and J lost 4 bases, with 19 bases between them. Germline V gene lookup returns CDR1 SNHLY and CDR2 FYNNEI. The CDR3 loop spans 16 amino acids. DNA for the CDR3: TGTGCCAGCAGAGATCGTAGCGGTAGTCCAAATCAGCCCCAGCATTTT. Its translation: CASRDRSGSPNQPQHF.

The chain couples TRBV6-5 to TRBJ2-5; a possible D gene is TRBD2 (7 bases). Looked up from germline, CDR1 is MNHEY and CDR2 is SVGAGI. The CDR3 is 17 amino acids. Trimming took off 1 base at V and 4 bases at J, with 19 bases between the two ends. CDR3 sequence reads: CASSYFSRGGEGETQYF. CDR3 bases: TGTGCCAGCAGTTACTTCTCGAGGGGGGGCGAGGGAGAGACCCAGTACTTC.

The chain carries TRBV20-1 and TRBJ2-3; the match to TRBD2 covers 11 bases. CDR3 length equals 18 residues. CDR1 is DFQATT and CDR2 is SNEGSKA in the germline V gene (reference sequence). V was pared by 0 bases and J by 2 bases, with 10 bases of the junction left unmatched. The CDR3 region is CSARDTASGGPITDTQYF. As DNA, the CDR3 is TGCAGTGCTAGAGATACCGCTAGCGGGGGGCCAATCACAGATACGCAGTATTTT.

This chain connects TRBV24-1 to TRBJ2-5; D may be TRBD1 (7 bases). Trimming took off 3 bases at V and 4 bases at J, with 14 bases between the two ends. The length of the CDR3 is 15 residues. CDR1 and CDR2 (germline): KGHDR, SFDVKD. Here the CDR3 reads CATSDRQGGGETQYF. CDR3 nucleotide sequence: TGTGCCACCAGTGATCGACAGGGAGGCGGAGAGACCCAGTACTTC.

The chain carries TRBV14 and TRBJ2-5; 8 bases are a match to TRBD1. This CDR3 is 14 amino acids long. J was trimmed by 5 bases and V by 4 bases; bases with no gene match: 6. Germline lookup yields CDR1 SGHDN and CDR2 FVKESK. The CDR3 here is CASSLPGGYETQYF. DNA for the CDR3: TGTGCCAGCAGCCTTCCAGGGGGCTACGAGACCCAGTACTTC.

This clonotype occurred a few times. CDR3 sequence reads: CSARARTGTVDTIYF. The CDR3 DNA reads TGCAGTGCTAGAGCCCGGACAGGGACCGTGGACACCATATATTTT. This chain uses TRBV20-1 with TRBJ1-3; 8 bases are shared with TRBD1. Germline values: CDR1 DFQATT, CDR2 SNEGSKA (reference sequence). This CDR3 contains 15 residues. The junction had 10 bases not matched to a gene; V was cut back by 1 base and J by 8 bases.

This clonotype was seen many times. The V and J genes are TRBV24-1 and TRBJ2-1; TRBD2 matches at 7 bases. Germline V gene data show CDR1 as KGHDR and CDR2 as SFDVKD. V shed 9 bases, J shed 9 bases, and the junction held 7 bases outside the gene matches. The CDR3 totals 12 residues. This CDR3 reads CATGGTTFEQFF. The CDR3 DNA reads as TGTGCCACCGGGGGGACTACATTTGAGCAGTTCTTC.

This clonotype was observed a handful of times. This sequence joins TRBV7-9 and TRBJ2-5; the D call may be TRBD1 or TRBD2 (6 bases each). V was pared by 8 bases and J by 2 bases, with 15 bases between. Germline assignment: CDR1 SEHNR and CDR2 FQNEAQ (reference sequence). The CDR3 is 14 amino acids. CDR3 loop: CASAGHDPQETQYF. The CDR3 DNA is TGTGCCAGCGCGGGACATGACCCTCAAGAGACCCAGTACTTC.

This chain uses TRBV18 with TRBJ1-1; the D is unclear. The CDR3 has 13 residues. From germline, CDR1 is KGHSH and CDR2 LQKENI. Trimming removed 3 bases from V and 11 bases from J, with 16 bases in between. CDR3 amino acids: CASSPDGHGTAFF. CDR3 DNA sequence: TGTGCCAGCTCACCGGACGGGCACGGTACGGCTTTCTTT.

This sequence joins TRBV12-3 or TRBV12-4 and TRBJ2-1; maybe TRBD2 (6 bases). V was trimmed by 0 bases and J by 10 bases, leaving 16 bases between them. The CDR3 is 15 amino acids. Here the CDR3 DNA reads TGTGCCAGCAGTTTAGCGACGATTGGCGGGATAGAGCAGTTCTTC. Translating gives CASSLATIGGIEQFF.

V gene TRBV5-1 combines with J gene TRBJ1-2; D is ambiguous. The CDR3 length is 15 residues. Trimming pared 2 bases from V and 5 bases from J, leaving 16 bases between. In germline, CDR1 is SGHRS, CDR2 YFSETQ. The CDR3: CASSLGIGASYGYTF. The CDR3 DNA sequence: TGCGCCAGCAGCTTAGGAATCGGCGCTTCGTATGGCTACACCTTC.

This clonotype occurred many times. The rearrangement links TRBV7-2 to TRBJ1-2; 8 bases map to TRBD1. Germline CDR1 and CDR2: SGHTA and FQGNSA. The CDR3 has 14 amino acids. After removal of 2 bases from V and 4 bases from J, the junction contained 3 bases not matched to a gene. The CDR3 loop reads CASSLQGASYGYTF. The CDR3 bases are TGTGCCAGCAGCTTACAGGGGGCAAGCTATGGCTACACCTTC.

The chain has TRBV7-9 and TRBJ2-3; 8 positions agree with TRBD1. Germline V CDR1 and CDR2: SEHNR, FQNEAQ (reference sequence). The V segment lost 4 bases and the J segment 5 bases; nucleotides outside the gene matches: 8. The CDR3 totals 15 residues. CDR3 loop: CASSSRTGLRDTQYF. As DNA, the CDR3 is TGTGCCAGCAGCTCTCGGACAGGGTTGAGAGATACGCAGTATTTT. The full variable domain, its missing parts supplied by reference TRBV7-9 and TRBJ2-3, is DTGVSQNPRHKITKRGQNVTFRCDPISEHNRLYWYRQTLGQGPEFLTYFQNEAQLEKSRLLSDRFSAERPKGSFSTLEIQRTEQGDSAMYLCASSSRTGLRDTQYFGPGTRLTVL.

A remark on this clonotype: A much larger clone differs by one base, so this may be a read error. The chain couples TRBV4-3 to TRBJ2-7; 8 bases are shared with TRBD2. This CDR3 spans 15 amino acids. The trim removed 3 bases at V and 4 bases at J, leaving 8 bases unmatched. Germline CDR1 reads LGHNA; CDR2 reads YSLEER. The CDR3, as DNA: TGCGCCAGCAGCCATTCCCCCGGGGGGGTTTACGAGCAGTACTTC. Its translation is CASSHSPGGVYEQYF.

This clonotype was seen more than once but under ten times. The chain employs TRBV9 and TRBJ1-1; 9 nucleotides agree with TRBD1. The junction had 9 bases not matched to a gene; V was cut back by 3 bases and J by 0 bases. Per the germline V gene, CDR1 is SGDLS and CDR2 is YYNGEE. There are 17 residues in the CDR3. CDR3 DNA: TGTGCCAGCAGCGGACCGACAGGGGGGCCTATGAACACTGAAGCTTTCTTT. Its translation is CASSGPTGGPMNTEAFF.

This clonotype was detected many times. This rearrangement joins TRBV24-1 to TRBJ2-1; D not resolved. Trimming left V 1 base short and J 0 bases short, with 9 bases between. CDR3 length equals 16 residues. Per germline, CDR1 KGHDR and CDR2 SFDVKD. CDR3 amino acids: CATSDFGKSSYNEQFF. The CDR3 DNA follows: TGTGCCACCAGTGATTTCGGCAAGAGCTCCTACAATGAGCAGTTCTTC.

The CDR3 nucleotides read TGTGCCAGCAGCGTAGGAGGTTCATATTACAATGAGCAGTTCTTC. It codes for CASSVGGSYYNEQFF. The chain employs TRBV9 and TRBJ2-1; D is undetermined. The V gene lost 0 bases and the J gene lost 4 bases, with 11 bases spanning the gap. Germline assignment: CDR1 SGDLS and CDR2 YYNGEE. The length of the CDR3 is 15 residues.